Each of the 5 T cell receptor beta chains below was sequenced from the same sample in a study of cytomegalovirus exposure and HLA in healthy donors. Vbeta (60) and Jbeta (13) primers were used in the PCR. TCRdb's table, derived via immunoSEQ multiplex PCR, lists solely in-frame clones and lacks some. Altogether 150,000 or so clones are present, 50% to 75% being singletons, with the ten largest covering roughly 3.1%. Sequencing used PBMCs. The origin of the receptors is a woman in her twenties or thirties in good health and CMV-seropositive.

J is TRBJ2-5 and V is TRBV6-5, with 14 bases lining up with TRBD2. The CDR3 totals 14 residues. J gave up 2 bases and V 8 bases, and 1 base lay outside the gene matches. Germline CDR1 is MNHEY and CDR2 is SVGAGI. CDR3 bases: TGTGCCAGCGGGACTAGCGGGAGTCAAGAGACCCAGTACTTC. This translates into CASGTSGSQETQYF.

The rearrangement uses TRBV27 and TRBJ1-5, with a tentative D call TRBD1 (5 bases). The V end lost 3 bases, the J end lost 0 bases, and 9 bases lay between the germline ends. This CDR3 comprises 15 residues. Looked up from germline, CDR1 is MNHEY and CDR2 is SMNVEV (reference sequence). DNA of the CDR3: TGTGCCAGCAGTTTTTCGGGGGGTAGCAATCAGCCCCAGCATTTT. This encodes CASSFSGGSNQPQHF.

The V gene is TRBV5-4, the J gene TRBJ1-1, with D tentatively TRBD1 (5 bases). Germline V CDR1 and CDR2: SGHNT, YYREEE (reference sequence). Between the trimmed V and J ends, which lost 4 bases and 7 bases, there was a span of 11 bases. The CDR3 runs 12 residues. The CDR3 DNA is TGTGCCAGCAGCGGCGGGGCGGATGAAGCTTTCTTT. Translated, it gives CASSGGADEAFF.

The chain joins TRBV30 to TRBJ2-7; 8 bases line up with TRBD1. The CDR3 runs 13 residues. Unmatched junction bases numbered 7, after V lost 4 bases and J lost 5 bases. The germline V gene encodes CDR1 GTSNPN and CDR2 SVGIG (reference sequence). The CDR3 spells CAWKSQGADEQYF. The CDR3, as DNA: TGTGCCTGGAAGTCCCAGGGGGCGGACGAGCAGTACTTC. Together with reference TRBV30 and TRBJ2-7, the CDR3 gives the full variable domain: SQTIHQWPATLVQPVGSPLSLECTVEGTSNPNLYWYRQAAGRGLQLLFYSVGIGQISSEVPQNLSASRPQDRQFILSSKKLLLSDSGFYLCAWKSQGADEQYFGPGTRLTVT.

The chain carries TRBV5-1 and TRBJ2-2; a weak D match, TRBD2 (6 bases). CDR1 is SGHRS, CDR2 YFSETQ, per germline. The CDR3 spans 16 residues. The V end was cut by 4 bases, the J end by 6 bases, with 19 bases between. The CDR3 region is CASSPGLGGVAGELFF. DNA of the CDR3: TGCGCCAGCAGCCCCGGGTTGGGGGGAGTTGCCGGGGAGCTGTTTTTT.